This T cell receptor beta chain was identified in a study of blood T cell repertoires in COVID-19. Overall study context: The origin of the acute and convalescent COVID-19 samples was the United States, Italy and Spain. PBMCs, B-cell-depleted T cells, or T cells provided the cDNA or gDNA that made up the material.

Per the authors' pipeline: Amplification from reference gene primers served as the basis for estimated nucleated cell counts. This table comes from immunoSEQ multiplex PCR, and its TCRdb copy is limited to in-frame clones, with some not included. That table furnishes V, J and clone size, whereas the DNA furnished D and trimming. The sample carries about 140,000 clones, 84% recorded once. This CDR3 is built from 14 residues. The V gene's germline CDR1 is MNHEY and CDR2 SMNVEV (reference sequence). The V end was cut by 8 bases, the J end by 0 bases, with 13 bases between. The genes are TRBV27 and TRBJ1-1, with a possible D match to TRBD1 (5 bases). The TCR sequence derives from a man in his fifties or sixties with active or convalescent COVID-19. Specimen: peripheral blood. The CDR3, as DNA: TGTGCCAGCGCCCGGACACCCATGAACACTGAAGCTTTCTTT. This sequence encodes CASARTPMNTEAFF.